This is a list of T cell receptor beta chains from one sample in a study of T-cell memory formation after mild COVID-19. TCRdb itself ran the 5' RACE reads through MiXCR, one entry per CDR3 protein. The sample lists approximately 150,000 distinct CDR3 sequences; around 21% were seen once. The specimen was PBMCs or a T cell subset sorted from them (not recorded which). The receptors derive from an adult woman who had mild COVID-19 (a few samples of this study predate the infection). Cell type and time point are not known. Both conserved end residues are part of each CDR3. D genes are given only for firm matches. Size values are once, few and many counts, or a class for expanded clones, and some rows have none.

D gene: TRBD1; V gene: TRBV12-3/TRBV12-4; J gene: TRBJ1-2; clone size: few; CDR3 protein: CASSLKAGGFYGYTF; CDR3 DNA: TGTGCCAGCAGTTTAAAGGCAGGGGGCTTCTATGGCTACACCTTC
D gene: TRBD2; V gene: TRBV18; J gene: TRBJ2-3; clone size: -; CDR3 protein: CASSPTGLAGGADTQYF; CDR3 DNA: TGTGCCAGCTCACCTACGGGACTAGCGGGAGGCGCAGATACGCAGTATTTT
D gene: -; V gene: TRBV12-3/TRBV12-4; J gene: TRBJ1-2; clone size: -; CDR3 protein: CASSWDGGYTF; CDR3 DNA: TGTGCCAGCAGTTGGGATGGAGGCTACACCTTC
D gene: -; V gene: TRBV7-9; J gene: TRBJ2-7; clone size: many; CDR3 protein: CASSRSNEQYF; CDR3 DNA: TGTGCCAGCAGCCGCAGCAACGAGCAGTACTTC
D gene: -; V gene: TRBV7-2; J gene: TRBJ2-6; clone size: few; CDR3 protein: CASSLGTSDVLTF; CDR3 DNA: TGTGCCAGCAGCTTAGGGACGTCTGACGTCCTGACTTTC
D gene: TRBD1; V gene: TRBV7-7; J gene: TRBJ2-3; clone size: -; CDR3 protein: CASSPSRTGGTDTQYF; CDR3 DNA: TGTGCCAGCAGCCCCTCCCGGACAGGGGGCACAGATACGCAGTATTTT
D gene: -; V gene: TRBV20-1; J gene: TRBJ1-1; clone size: -; CDR3 protein: CSAERRHGRAFF; CDR3 DNA: TGCAGTGCCGAACGTCGACATGGGCGGGCTTTCTTT
D gene: TRBD2; V gene: TRBV20-1; J gene: TRBJ2-1; clone size: -; CDR3 protein: CSAAGAGAYNEQFF; CDR3 DNA: TGCAGTGCCGCGGGAGCGGGGGCATACAATGAGCAGTTCTTC
D gene: -; V gene: TRBV3-1; J gene: TRBJ2-5; clone size: -; CDR3 protein: CASSQETRGETQYF; CDR3 DNA: TGTGCCAGCAGCCAAGAAACGCGAGGGGAGACCCAGTACTTC
D gene: -; V gene: TRBV3-1; J gene: TRBJ2-5; clone size: -; CDR3 protein: CASTRSGSQETQYF; CDR3 DNA: TGTGCCAGCACCCGCAGCGGGTCTCAAGAGACCCAGTACTTC
D gene: TRBD1; V gene: TRBV7-2; J gene: TRBJ1-5; clone size: few; CDR3 protein: CASSKGQGGRQPQHF; CDR3 DNA: TGTGCCAGCAGCAAGGGACAGGGGGGGCGTCAGCCCCAGCATTTT
D gene: TRBD1; V gene: TRBV27; J gene: TRBJ2-4; clone size: -; CDR3 protein: CASSSGTGGDLAKNIQYF; CDR3 DNA: TGTGCCAGCAGTTCGGGGACAGGAGGGGACTTAGCCAAAAACATTCAGTACTTC
D gene: -; V gene: TRBV5-1; J gene: TRBJ1-2; clone size: -; CDR3 protein: CASRAGESNYGYTF; CDR3 DNA: TGCGCCAGCAGGGCAGGGGAAAGTAACTATGGCTACACCTTC
D gene: -; V gene: TRBV7-2; J gene: TRBJ2-7; clone size: few; CDR3 protein: CASSLDTYSYEQYF; CDR3 DNA: TGTGCCAGCAGCTTAGACACTTACTCCTACGAGCAGTACTTC
D gene: -; V gene: TRBV5-1; J gene: TRBJ2-3; clone size: -; CDR3 protein: CASSFGGKTSTDTQYF; CDR3 DNA: TGCGCCAGCAGCTTCGGCGGCAAAACTAGCACAGATACGCAGTATTTT
D gene: TRBD2; V gene: TRBV19; J gene: TRBJ2-1; clone size: -; CDR3 protein: CASRSGGRGYNEQFF; CDR3 DNA: TGTGCCAGTAGGTCTGGCGGGAGGGGTTACAATGAGCAGTTCTTC
D gene: -; V gene: TRBV19; J gene: TRBJ1-2; clone size: -; CDR3 protein: CASRSSPNYGYTF; CDR3 DNA: TGTGCCAGTAGAAGCAGTCCTAACTATGGCTACACCTTC
D gene: TRBD2; V gene: TRBV11-2; J gene: TRBJ2-1; clone size: many; CDR3 protein: CASSPGLAGGQYLNEQFF; CDR3 DNA: TGTGCCAGCAGCCCGGGACTAGCGGGGGGGCAGTATCTTAATGAGCAGTTCTTC
D gene: -; V gene: TRBV9; J gene: TRBJ2-2; clone size: few; CDR3 protein: CASRRTANTGELFF; CDR3 DNA: TGTGCCAGCCGTAGGACAGCGAACACCGGGGAGCTGTTTTTT
D gene: -; V gene: TRBV29-1; J gene: TRBJ2-7; clone size: -; CDR3 protein: CSAWTDPYEQYF; CDR3 DNA: TGCAGCGCCTGGACAGATCCCTACGAGCAGTACTTC
D gene: -; V gene: TRBV12-3/TRBV12-4; J gene: TRBJ2-1; clone size: -; CDR3 protein: CASSSLPQGHGEQFF; CDR3 DNA: TGTGCCAGCAGTTCCCTCCCCCAAGGGCATGGTGAGCAGTTCTTC
D gene: -; V gene: TRBV7-2; J gene: TRBJ1-6; clone size: -; CDR3 protein: CASSGRDTYNSPLHF; CDR3 DNA: TGTGCCAGCAGCGGACGGGACACCTATAATTCACCCCTCCACTTT
D gene: -; V gene: TRBV5-1; J gene: TRBJ1-4; clone size: -; CDR3 protein: CASSPGTTNEKLFF; CDR3 DNA: TGCGCCAGCAGCCCCGGGACAACTAATGAAAAACTGTTTTTT
D gene: -; V gene: TRBV21-1; J gene: TRBJ2-7; clone size: -; CDR3 protein: CASSRTPSTSSSYEQYF; CDR3 DNA: TGTGCCAGCAGCCGTACCCCTAGCACTTCAAGCTCCTACGAGCAGTACTTC
D gene: -; V gene: TRBV5-1; J gene: TRBJ2-6; clone size: -; CDR3 protein: CASRQTVLSGANVLTF; CDR3 DNA: TGCGCCAGCAGACAGACAGTGCTCTCTGGGGCCAACGTCCTGACTTTC
D gene: TRBD2; V gene: TRBV24-1; J gene: TRBJ2-1; clone size: -; CDR3 protein: CATSDQLAGSYNEQFF; CDR3 DNA: TGTGCCACCAGTGATCAGCTAGCGGGATCCTACAATGAGCAGTTCTTC
D gene: -; V gene: TRBV5-1; J gene: TRBJ1-2; clone size: -; CDR3 protein: CASSPLGAADYGYTF; CDR3 DNA: TGCGCCAGCAGCCCCTTAGGCGCGGCGGACTATGGCTACACCTTC
D gene: -; V gene: TRBV29-1; J gene: TRBJ2-3; clone size: few; CDR3 protein: CSVEERLTDTQYF; CDR3 DNA: TGCAGCGTTGAGGAGCGGCTTACAGATACGCAGTATTTT
D gene: TRBD1; V gene: TRBV20-1; J gene: TRBJ2-4; clone size: few; CDR3 protein: CSASGTGPGNIQYF; CDR3 DNA: TGCAGTGCTAGTGGGACAGGTCCAGGAAACATTCAGTACTTC
D gene: -; V gene: TRBV5-1; J gene: TRBJ2-3; clone size: -; CDR3 protein: CASSLADRLSTDTQYF; CDR3 DNA: TGCGCCAGCAGCTTGGCCGACAGGTTGAGCACAGATACGCAGTATTTT
D gene: TRBD1; V gene: TRBV12-3/TRBV12-4; J gene: TRBJ1-4; clone size: -; CDR3 protein: CASSARQGGEKLFF; CDR3 DNA: TGTGCCAGCAGTGCAAGACAGGGCGGTGAAAAACTGTTTTTT
D gene: TRBD2; V gene: TRBV12-3/TRBV12-4; J gene: TRBJ2-1; clone size: -; CDR3 protein: CASSSKSGGAVNEQFF; CDR3 DNA: TGTGCCAGCAGTTCCAAAAGCGGGGGGGCTGTCAATGAGCAGTTCTTC
D gene: TRBD1; V gene: TRBV5-1; J gene: TRBJ1-1; clone size: few; CDR3 protein: CASSLGQGASEITEAFF; CDR3 DNA: TGCGCCAGCAGCTTGGGACAGGGGGCTTCGGAAATCACTGAAGCTTTCTTT
D gene: TRBD1; V gene: TRBV29-1; J gene: TRBJ1-1; clone size: few; CDR3 protein: CSVAGQAREAFF; CDR3 DNA: TGCAGCGTTGCGGGACAGGCCCGTGAAGCTTTCTTT
D gene: -; V gene: TRBV24-1; J gene: TRBJ2-3; clone size: few; CDR3 protein: CATSDRDDTDTQYF; CDR3 DNA: TGTGCCACCAGTGACAGAGACGATACAGATACGCAGTATTTT
D gene: TRBD1; V gene: TRBV29-1; J gene: TRBJ1-1; clone size: -; CDR3 protein: CSVGGQGAFF; CDR3 DNA: TGCAGCGTTGGGGGACAGGGAGCTTTCTTT
D gene: TRBD1; V gene: TRBV24-1; J gene: TRBJ2-3; clone size: -; CDR3 protein: CATSEGQGRSTDTQYF; CDR3 DNA: TGTGCCACCAGTGAAGGACAGGGGAGGAGCACAGATACGCAGTATTTT
D gene: TRBD2; V gene: TRBV20-1; J gene: TRBJ2-2; clone size: -; CDR3 protein: CSASRLAGGYTGELFF; CDR3 DNA: TGCAGTGCTAGCCGGCTAGCGGGAGGATACACCGGGGAGCTGTTTTTT
D gene: -; V gene: TRBV5-1; J gene: TRBJ2-1; clone size: few; CDR3 protein: CASSRTGTRFWQFF; CDR3 DNA: TGCGCCAGCAGCAGAACAGGGACCCGCTTCTGGCAGTTCTTC
D gene: TRBD1; V gene: TRBV18; J gene: TRBJ2-2; clone size: -; CDR3 protein: CASSPSTGRTGELFF; CDR3 DNA: TGTGCCAGCTCACCTTCGACAGGGCGGACCGGGGAGCTGTTTTTT
D gene: -; V gene: TRBV5-1; J gene: TRBJ2-3; clone size: -; CDR3 protein: CASSPQGFSTDTQYF; CDR3 DNA: TGCGCCAGCAGTCCCCAGGGGTTTAGCACAGATACGCAGTATTTT